This T cell receptor beta chain was sequenced for a study of Ad26.COV2.S vaccination and SARS-CoV-2 variants. Overall study: Dosing was one shot or two shots 56 days apart. Findings and limits, study-wide: Recipients of either vaccine or placebo displayed similar breadth of non-spike TCRs.

This sample's treatment: about 20 received Ad26.COV2.S at low or high dose, single or two shots; a few received placebo; per-sample allocation not given. The investigators took samples on day 63 after the first vaccine or placebo injection. Profiling relied on immunoSEQ multiplex PCR, and the TCRdb table lists in-frame clones only, not all of them. In the table there are some 350,000 clones, 90% of which are singletons. Trimming removed 3 bases from V and 5 bases from J, with 16 bases in between. The CDR3 has 15 residues. Germline CDR1 and CDR2: MGHRA and YSYEKL. Concerning this clone itself: Its specificity is not known.

This clonotype was obtained from a person between 18 and 65 years old who received the Ad26.COV2.S COVID-19 vaccine or a placebo. The material sequenced was peripheral blood, taken in a trial of Ad26.COV2.S vaccine versus placebo. This rearrangement joins TRBV4-1 to TRBJ1-1, with a tentative D call TRBD1 (5 bases). CDR3 in amino acids: CASSQGPGWSTEAFF. As DNA, the CDR3 is TGCGCCAGCAGCCAGGGCCCAGGGTGGTCGACTGAAGCTTTCTTT.